The source of this T cell receptor (beta chain) is a study of shared T cell receptors in the human thymus. This clone was seen a few times. Sequencing used immunoSEQ multiplex PCR; TCRdb keeps in-frame clones, though not all of them. The data contain roughly 410,000 clones, 85% to 95% of them seen just once; the ten biggest clones take up approximately 0.02%. Germline loops: CDR1 KGHSH, CDR2 LQKENI. The CDR3 is 14 amino acids. V lost 2 bases to trimming and J lost 12 bases; unmatched junction nucleotides: 9. What was sequenced was thymocytes. This receptor was taken from a human donor. This chain joins TRBV18 and TRBJ1-4, with 7 bases that match TRBD1. The CDR3 loop reads CASSPDRAGGELFF. The CDR3 DNA sequence: TGTGCCAGCTCACCAGACAGGGCCGGGGGTGAACTGTTTTTT.